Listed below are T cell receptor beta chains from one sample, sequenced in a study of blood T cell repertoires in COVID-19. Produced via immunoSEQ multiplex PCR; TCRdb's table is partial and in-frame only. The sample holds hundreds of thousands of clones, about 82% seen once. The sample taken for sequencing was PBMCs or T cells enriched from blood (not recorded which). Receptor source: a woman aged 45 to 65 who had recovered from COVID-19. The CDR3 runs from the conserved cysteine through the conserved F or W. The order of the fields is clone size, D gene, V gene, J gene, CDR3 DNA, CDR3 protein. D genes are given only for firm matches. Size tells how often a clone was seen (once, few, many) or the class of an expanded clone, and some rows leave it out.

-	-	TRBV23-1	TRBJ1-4	TGCGCCAGCAGCCCGTACTTTTCGAGGTTTAATGAAAAACTGTTTTTT	CASSPYFSRFNEKLFF
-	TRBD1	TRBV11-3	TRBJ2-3	TGTGCCAGCAGCTTACGACAGGGTACAGATACGCAGTATTTT	CASSLRQGTDTQYF
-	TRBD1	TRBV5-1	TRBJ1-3	TGCGCCAGCAGCCTCACGGACAGGGATGCTGGAAACACCATATATTTT	CASSLTDRDAGNTIYF
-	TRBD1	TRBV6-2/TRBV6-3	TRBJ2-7	TGTGCCAGCAGTTACTCGACAGGGACGTACTACGAGCAGTACTTC	CASSYSTGTYYEQYF
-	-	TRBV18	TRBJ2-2	TGTGCCAGCTCACCAGGGGCCAACGGGGAGCTGTTTTTT	CASSPGANGELFF
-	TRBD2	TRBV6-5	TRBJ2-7	TGTGCCAGCAGAACTAGCGGAACCTACGAGCAGTACTTC	CASRTSGTYEQYF
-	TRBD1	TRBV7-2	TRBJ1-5	TGTGCCAGCAGCGCGGGACAGCCCTATAGCAATCAGCCCCAGCATTTT	CASSAGQPYSNQPQHF
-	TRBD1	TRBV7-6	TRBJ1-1	TGTGCCAGCAGCTTAGGCCAGGGGGCGAACACTGAAGCTTTCTTT	CASSLGQGANTEAFF
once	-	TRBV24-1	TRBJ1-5	TGTGCCACCAGTGAAGGCGGGGGGGGAGTTAAGGGCAATCAGCCCCAGCATTTT	CATSEGGGGVKGNQPQHF
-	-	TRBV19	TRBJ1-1	TGTGCCAGTAGTATTCAAGGGGAAGCTAGATGGGAAGCTTTCTTT	CASSIQGEARWEAFF
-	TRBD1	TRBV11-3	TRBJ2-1	TGTGCCAGCAGCCCATTCCGGGACAGAGACAATGAGCAGTTCTTC	CASSPFRDRDNEQFF
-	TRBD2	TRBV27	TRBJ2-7	TGTGCCAGCAGTTTAAGACTAGCGGAGAGATGGGGTTCCTACGAGCAGTACTTC	CASSLRLAERWGSYEQYF
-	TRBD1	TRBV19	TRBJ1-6	TGTGCCAGTAGTACCCCGGGACAGTATAATTCACCCCTCCACTTT	CASSTPGQYNSPLHF
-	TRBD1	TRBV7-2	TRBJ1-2	TGTGCCAGCAGCCCGCCGGGACAGAGAAGATATGGCTACACCTTC	CASSPPGQRRYGYTF
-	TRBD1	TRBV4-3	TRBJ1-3	TGCGCCAGCAGCCAAGAGAACAGGGGGGCGGACACCATATATTTT	CASSQENRGADTIYF
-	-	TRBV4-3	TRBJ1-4	TGCGCCAGCAGCCACCGACAGGCAGTGAATGAAAAACTGTTTTTT	CASSHRQAVNEKLFF
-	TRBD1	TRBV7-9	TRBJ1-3	TGTGCCAGCAGCTTAGCGTCCAGGGGGGACACCATATATTTT	CASSLASRGDTIYF
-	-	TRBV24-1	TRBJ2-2	TGTGCCGCCAGTGATTTGTTATCCCCCGGGGAGCTGTTTTTT	CAASDLLSPGELFF
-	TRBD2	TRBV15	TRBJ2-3	TGTGCCACCAGCAGAGACCGGACTAGCGGGGCCTCTAGCACAGATACGCAGTATTTT	CATSRDRTSGASSTDTQYF
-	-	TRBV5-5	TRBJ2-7	TGTGCCAGCAGCCAGGGCACAACCTACGAGCAGTACTTC	CASSQGTTYEQYF
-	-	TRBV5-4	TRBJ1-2	TGTGCCAGCAGCCCACAGGAAACCCCAATGTATGGCTACACCTTC	CASSPQETPMYGYTF
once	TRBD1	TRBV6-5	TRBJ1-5	TGTGCCAGCAGAGCGGGACAGGGTGGTCAGCCCCAGCATTTT	CASRAGQGGQPQHF
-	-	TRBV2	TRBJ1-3	TGTGCCAGCAGTGGTAACTCTGGAAACACCATATATTTT	CASSGNSGNTIYF
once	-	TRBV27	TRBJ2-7	TGTGCCAGCAGTTTCAGTTCGGGGTACGAGCAGTACTTC	CASSFSSGYEQYF
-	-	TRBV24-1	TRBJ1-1	TGTGCCACCAGTGGCTCGTCTATGGAAGCTTTCTTT	CATSGSSMEAFF
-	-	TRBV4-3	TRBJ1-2	TGCGCCAGCAGCCCCGTGAGTTCTTCGTTCCTTAACTATGGCTACACCTTC	CASSPVSSSFLNYGYTF
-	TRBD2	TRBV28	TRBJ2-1	TGTGCCAGCAAGGGGATAAGGCTCGGGACTAGCGTTGAGCAGTTCTTC	CASKGIRLGTSVEQFF
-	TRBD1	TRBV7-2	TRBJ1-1	TGTGCCAGCAGCTCGAGACAGGGGTACACTGAAGCTTTCTTT	CASSSRQGYTEAFF
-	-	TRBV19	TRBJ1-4	TGTGCCAGTAGTGGAATCGGGGCAACTAATGAAAAACTGTTTTTT	CASSGIGATNEKLFF